These 13 T cell receptor beta chains share one sample of origin, sequenced in a study of T cell responses to AZD1222 COVID-19 vaccine. Some clones are missing from TCRdb's copy, which holds only in-frame ones; the method was immunoSEQ multiplex PCR. The top ten hold roughly 19% of the sample, which has around 63,000 clones, 65% to 90% seen once. Sample: peripheral blood, taken on day 0 of AZD1222 vaccination. These receptors originate from an adult in good health.

The chain joins TRBV3-1 (or the pseudogene TRBV3-2) to TRBJ1-2; D uncertain. Per the germline V gene, CDR1 is LGHDT and CDR2 is YNNKEL (reference sequence). Trimming removed 0 bases at V and 7 bases at J, with 15 bases between. This CDR3 contains 15 residues. CDR3 amino acids: CASSQDVRESSGYTF. The CDR3 DNA sequence: TGTGCCAGCAGCCAAGATGTTCGGGAAAGCTCTGGCTACACCTTC.

This chain links TRBV5-1 with TRBJ2-3; 7 bases align to TRBD1. This CDR3 region has 18 residues. The V segment lost 2 bases and the J segment 0 bases; nucleotides outside the gene matches: 12. Per the germline V gene, CDR1 is SGHRS and CDR2 is YFSETQ. The CDR3 DNA reads TGCGCCAGCAGCTTCCTAAAGGGACAGAGAGTTAGCACAGATACGCAGTATTTT. This gives the protein CASSFLKGQRVSTDTQYF.

This chain uses TRBV6-5 with TRBJ1-1; no clear D. The CDR3 totals 14 residues. Trimming removed 2 bases from V and 2 bases from J, with 9 bases in between. Germline V gene lookup returns CDR1 MNHEY and CDR2 SVGAGI. CDR3 sequence reads: CASSYRLSNTEAFF. CDR3 sequence (DNA): TGTGCCAGCAGTTACCGGCTGAGCAACACTGAAGCTTTCTTT.

V is TRBV9 and J is TRBJ1-6, with D unresolved. Trimming stripped 4 bases from V and 8 bases from J, with 10 bases between. The CDR3 consists of 13 residues. Germline V CDR1 and CDR2: SGDLS, YYNGEE. In DNA, the CDR3 is TGTGCCAGCAGCAGCGGGGTGGATTCACCCCTCCACTTT. Translated, it gives CASSSGVDSPLHF. Together with reference TRBV9 and TRBJ1-6, the CDR3 gives the full variable domain: DSGVTQTPKHLITATGQRVTLRCSPRSGDLSVYWYQQSLDQGLQFLIQYYNGEERAKGNILERFSAQQFPDLHSELNLSSLELGDSALYFCASSSGVDSPLHFGNGTRLTVT.

This chain connects TRBV19 to TRBJ1-4, with 12 bases fitting TRBD1. CDR1 and CDR2 from the germline V gene are LNHDA and SQIVND (reference sequence). The CDR3 runs 17 residues. With 6 bases clipped from V and 4 bases from J, the junction kept 9 bases outside the gene matches. CDR3 sequence reads: CASSNRDRGRVNEKLFF. For the CDR3, the DNA is TGTGCCAGTAGCAACCGGGACAGGGGGCGCGTTAATGAAAAACTGTTTTTT.

The genes are TRBV9 and TRBJ1-3; maybe TRBD1 (5 bases). Germline CDR1 and CDR2: SGDLS and YYNGEE. This CDR3 has 15 residues. Trimming cost V 0 bases and J 4 bases, with 11 bases left between them. The CDR3 nucleotides are TGTGCCAGCAGCGTAGCTCCAGGGCTGGGAAACACCATATATTTT. Translation gives CASSVAPGLGNTIYF.

The chain recombines TRBV6-1 with TRBJ2-2, with D perhaps matching TRBD2 (5 bases). Between the trimmed V and J ends, which lost 4 bases and 2 bases, there was a span of 14 bases. The CDR3 contains 16 residues. The germline gives CDR1 MNHNS, CDR2 SASEGT. CDR3 DNA sequence: TGTGCCAGCAGTGTAGATCGGCGGGTCAACACCGGGGAGCTGTTTTTT. Amino acids: CASSVDRRVNTGELFF.

The V call is TRBV6-1, the J call TRBJ1-2; D is unresolved. The CDR3 runs 14 residues. Germline CDR1 and CDR2: MNHNS and SASEGT. Trimming took 3 bases from V and 5 from J, leaving 13 bases between them. As DNA, the CDR3 is TGTGCCAGCAGTGACCGTCAGAGTCTTTATGGCTACACCTTC. Translated, it gives CASSDRQSLYGYTF.

The chain has TRBV9 and TRBJ1-2, with D possibly TRBD1 on 6 matching bases. Trimming removed 2 bases from V and 8 bases from J, with 19 bases in between. The CDR3 extends over 15 amino acids. Germline V CDR1 and CDR2: SGDLS, YYNGEE. This CDR3 reads CASSVDGRTAEGYTF. As DNA, the CDR3 is TGTGCCAGCAGCGTCGACGGGAGGACAGCCGAAGGCTACACCTTC.

This clone was recorded only once. The J gene is TRBJ2-3, the V gene TRBV5-4; 9 bases are shared with TRBD2. The V and J ends lost 0 bases and 2 bases, in that order; junction bases with no gene match: 4. The CDR3 has 16 amino acids. CDR1 and CDR2 (germline): SGHNT, YYREEE (reference sequence). The CDR3 region has the DNA TGTGCCAGCAGCTTGGGTGCGGGGGGGCCCACAGATACGCAGTATTTT. Translating gives CASSLGAGGPTDTQYF.

This clone was seen a single time. The chain has TRBV21-1 and TRBJ1-3; TRBD1, the table's D call, was not compared with the DNA. TRBV21-1 counts as a pseudogene. The CDR3 consists of 21 residues. CDR3 sequence reads: CASSKERTGLGLTASGNTIYF. CDR3 DNA sequence: TGTGCCAGCAGCAAAGAAAGGACAGGCCTTGGATTAACCGCCTCTGGAAACACCATATATTTT.

This sequence joins TRBV5-1 and TRBJ2-7; TRBD2 might be the D (5 bases). CDR3 length: 13 amino acids. The ends were cut back, 0 bases at V and 9 bases at J, with 13 bases in the middle. CDR1 is SGHRS and CDR2 is YFSETQ in the germline V gene. CDR3 residues: CASSLEIREGQYF. The CDR3 nucleotides read TGCGCCAGCAGCTTGGAGATTCGAGAGGGGCAGTACTTC.

V and J are TRBV18 and TRBJ2-5, with a tentative D call TRBD2 (6 bases). The CDR3 runs to 14 residues. Trimming removed 2 bases from V and 4 bases from J, with 11 bases in between. CDR1 is KGHSH and CDR2 is LQKENI in the germline V gene. The CDR3 bases are TGTGCCAGCTCACCAAGGAGGGATGGAGAGACCCAGTACTTC. Amino acids: CASSPRRDGETQYF.